This T cell receptor (beta chain) came from a study of shared clonotypes between healthy human individuals (dated by TCRdb to the early 2020s). Background on the whole study: A few men and a couple of women, aged 18 to 49 years, made up the cohort. For each donor, CD4 naive and CD4 memory were each given three plates, CD8 naive was given two plates, and CD8 memory was given one plate. The study deeply sequenced blood TCR repertoires of five healthy adults to estimate repertoire size and the extent of clonotype sharing between individuals. To increase sequencing depth and limit assay-specific biases, TCR repertoire library preparation and sequencing were carried out by different laboratories using diverse techniques. Each donor's leukapheresis produced roughly between roughly 0.85 and 10 billion PBMCs. Results and caveats for the whole study, not just this receptor: The small number of donors limited the genetic and exposure-history diversity represented. Larger estimated clonotype richness was generally found for naive subsets than for memory subsets. Even with the large sequencing depth, rarefaction of the sorted-subset datasets indicated that sequencing was incomplete. Sampling was restricted to blood, and TCR repertoires in tissue are likely to differ from TCR repertoires in blood. Approximately 5% of naive CD4, 3% to 3.5% of naive CD8, approximately 2.2% of memory CD4, and over 0.35% of memory CD8 clonotypes were shared across several donors. Pairwise subsampling led to the expectation that sequencing depth would affect the degree of clonotype sharing among donors. Higher generation probabilities were observed for clonotypes shared by all four sorted-subset donors than for non-shared clonotypes.

Via the germline V gene, CDR1 is LGHNA and CDR2 YNFKEQ. The CDR3 sequence holds 15 residues, the cysteine and phenylalanine included. Only the CDR3 region is kept as DNA, spanning 45 bases read in frame from base 1. Relative to germline, V is 0 bases shorter and J is 3 bases shorter, with 12 bases between their ends. CD8 naive samples consisted of CD45RO-negative cells that were positively selected for CCR7, yielding a CD45RA+CCR7+ population without TemRA cells. Healthy HIV-negative adults with no recently reported acute infections or vaccinations were included as donors. All donors were Caucasian adults living in Nashville, Tennessee, USA. Blood was obtained by leukapheresis, after which PBMCs were separated by Ficoll-Histopaque density gradient centrifugation and cryopreserved in liquid nitrogen vapor phase. Analytical flow cytometry was used to check the purity and quantity of each magnetically sorted T cell population. Genomic DNA was isolated from each sorted fraction and quantified by UV absorbance on a Nanodrop 2000c.

A note on this clone: Its target antigen remains unknown. Within one base of it there is no much larger clone, and no base qualities were kept.

Using the deep immunoSEQ assay, multiplex PCR amplified TCR CDR3 regions from genomic DNA. Extracted genomic DNA from each cell subset was distributed evenly across all wells of several immunoSEQ 96-well plates, and each plate was treated as a replicate. Each replicate PCR for sorted subsets received around 0.2 ug genomic DNA, equal to roughly 30,000 T cell genomes. Purified libraries were measured with a Qubit 3.0 fluorometer, size-checked on a Bioanalyzer 2100, and measured again with the KAPA Library Quantification kit. Every immunoSEQ 96-well plate was sequenced on a separate single-read 150-cycle Illumina NextSeq 550 flow cell. The original methods were these. The immunoSEQ output contained only junctional sequences without quality scores, so filtering could not match that applied to full-length reads. Sequences were annotated with PyIR, a Python wrapper for IgBLAST v1.9, using IMGT germline references to assign V/J genes and CDR3. Reads were filtered out if the reads had weak V/J assignments (E-value above 1e-6), no CDR3, stop codons, out-of-frame junctions, or ambiguous translated residues. A V3J clonotype was defined by an identical inferred V gene, J gene, and CDR3 amino acid sequence. Percentage overlap between repertoires was calculated by dividing the number of shared unique clonotypes by the size of the smaller repertoire. RTK rarefaction, the Chao1 estimator, and Recon v2.1 estimates of unobserved clonotypes were used to assess repertoire richness. OLGA was used to compute generation probabilities for all TCRbeta clonotypes that the gDNA method yielded from a few donors. Entries here come from immuneACCESS through TCRdb and include only in-frame sequences with V and J called. Some clones fail to appear in such tables; in the studies checked, an unresolved V gene covers under half of the shortfall, and the cause of the remainder is unknown. Clonal size and the V and J genes are those of that table, whereas D and trimming came from the DNA. Across this sample there are about 2.1 million clones, with 93% seen only once. Clones ranked in the top ten supply under 2% of the sample.

The chain employs TRBV4-2 and TRBJ2-7, and possibly TRBD2, on 5 matching bases. Sequencing was done on a sample of naive CD8+ T cells from PBMCs. The sample's cell subset or site label, decoded: CD45RA+CCR7+. The sequence derives from a man between 18 and 35 years old in good health. Some clones in this sample may be carry-over from other donors' samples. The CDR3 protein is CASSQDPGFIYEQYF. The nucleotide sequence reads TGTGCCAGCAGCCAAGACCCGGGGTTCATCTACGAGCAGTACTTC.